This entry lists 13 T cell receptor beta chains sequenced from one sample in a study of CD8+CD57+ T cells in acquired aplastic anemia. Genomic DNA was employed as the template in profiling TCR beta VDJ and CDR3. TCRdb fed the reads into MiXCR, producing one record per CDR3 protein. Here the sample spans around 180,000 distinct CDR3 sequences, under 75% being singletons. Input material: sorted CD4+, CD8+, or CD8+CD57+ T cells (not recorded which) from PBMCs. All receptors come from a human donor in good health.

The J gene is TRBJ1-2, the V gene TRBV24-1; D is ambiguous. The V end lost 3 bases, the J end lost 7 bases, and 11 bases lay between the germline ends. Looked up from germline, CDR1 is KGHDR and CDR2 is SFDVKD. The CDR3 is 13 residues long. The CDR3 sequence: CATSDPQDAGYTF. CDR3 sequence (DNA): TGTGCCACCAGTGATCCGCAGGACGCTGGCTACACCTTC.

The chain uses TRBV7-3 and TRBJ2-3; 12 bases match TRBD2. Germline V CDR1 and CDR2: SGHTA, FQGTGA. This CDR3 is built from 20 residues. Germline trimming cut 4 bases from V and 2 bases from J; bases unmatched to any gene: 16. This CDR3 reads CASSSNLGLAGRETTDTQYF. CDR3 nucleotide sequence: TGTGCCAGCAGCTCCAACCTAGGACTAGCGGGAAGAGAGACCACAGATACGCAGTATTTT. The whole variable domain, filled in from reference TRBV7-3 and TRBJ2-3, reads GAGVSQTPSNKVTEKGKYVELRCDPISGHTALYWYRQSLGQGPEFLIYFQGTGAADDSGLPNDRFFAVRPEGSVSTLKIQRTERGDSAVYLCASSSNLGLAGRETTDTQYFGPGTRLTVL.

In its sample, this clonotype was seen a few times. The genes are TRBV7-3 and TRBJ2-7; 10 nucleotides match TRBD2. Germline lookup yields CDR1 SGHTA and CDR2 FQGTGA. With V trimmed by 5 bases and J by 3 bases, 4 bases remained unmatched. The CDR3 is made up of 14 amino acids. The CDR3 sequence: CASSPGLADYEQYF. The CDR3 nucleotides are TGTGCCAGCAGCCCCGGACTAGCGGACTACGAGCAGTACTTC. The variable domain in full, with the rest retrieved from reference TRBV7-3 and TRBJ2-7, is GAGVSQTPSNKVTEKGKYVELRCDPISGHTALYWYRQSLGQGPEFLIYFQGTGAADDSGLPNDRFFAVRPEGSVSTLKIQRTERGDSAVYLCASSPGLADYEQYFGPGTRLTVT.

The rearrangement links TRBV20-1 to TRBJ1-6, with D possibly matching TRBD1 (5 bases). CDR3 length: 12 residues. The V gene's germline CDR1 is DFQATT and CDR2 SNEGSKA (reference sequence). V gave up 5 bases and J gave up 6 bases, with 8 bases separating them. The CDR3 region is CSAGDPNSPLHF. In nucleotides, the CDR3 is TGCAGTGCTGGGGACCCTAATTCACCCCTCCACTTT.

In this sample, this clonotype turned up once. The germline gene is not matched at one end of the junction; a read error may be the cause. The chain employs TRBV4-3 and TRBJ2-1; 12 bases line up with TRBD2. The CDR3 sequence is 17 residues long. Germline V gives CDR1 LGHNA, CDR2 YSLEER. The CDR3 DNA reads as TGCGCCAGCAGCCAAGATTTCGGGACTAGCGGGTTCAATGAACAGTTCTTC. It yields the protein CASSQDFGTSGFNEQFF.

The genes are TRBV19 and TRBJ1-3; unclear D gene. The V end lost 2 bases, the J end lost 2 bases, and 10 bases lay between the germline ends. The CDR3 consists of 15 residues. Germline CDR1 LNHDA, CDR2 SQIVND (reference sequence). CDR3 sequence reads: CASSISGNPGNTIYF. Here the CDR3 DNA reads TGTGCCAGTAGTATATCGGGGAATCCTGGAAACACCATATATTTT.

This clonotype was detected many times. CDR3 bases: TGCAGTGCTAGAGAAGACGGATACGAGCAGTACTTC. Translation gives CSAREDGYEQYF. The genes are TRBV20-1 and TRBJ2-7; D gene uncertain. The CDR3 loop spans 12 amino acids. With 0 bases removed from V and 4 bases from J, the gap between germline ends came to 7 bases. Germline V gene lookup returns CDR1 DFQATT and CDR2 SNEGSKA (reference sequence).

This clonotype turned up a few times. The chain recombines TRBV5-1 with TRBJ2-7; weak D call: TRBD1 (6 bases). V lost 4 bases to trimming and J lost 0 bases, with 17 bases between them. Germline CDR1 and CDR2: SGHRS and YFSETQ. This CDR3 has 16 residues. The CDR3 spells CASSTDTGTYSYEQYF. The CDR3 DNA is TGCGCCAGCAGCACGGACACCGGGACATACTCCTACGAGCAGTACTTC. The full variable domain, in which reference TRBV5-1 and TRBJ2-7 provide the parts outside the CDR3, is KAGVTQTPRYLIKTRGQQVTLSCSPISGHRSVSWYQQTPGQGLQFLFEYFSETQRNKGNFPGRFSGRQFSNSRSEMNVSTLELGDSALYLCASSTDTGTYSYEQYFGPGTRLTVT.

Many counts were recorded for this clonotype. The chain links TRBV29-1 to TRBJ2-2; D may be TRBD2 (6 bases). Germline loops: CDR1 SQVTM, CDR2 ANQGSEA. CDR3 length: 14 amino acids. The V end lost 5 bases, the J end lost 6 bases, and 16 bases lay between the germline ends. The CDR3 protein is CSVYTGAGPGELFF. The CDR3, as DNA: TGCAGCGTTTACACGGGAGCTGGTCCCGGGGAGCTGTTTTTT.

Regarding this clonotype: Germline and junction disagree at one end, which may indicate a read error. This chain uses TRBV7-9 with TRBJ1-1; D not resolved. The germline V gene encodes CDR1 SEHNR and CDR2 FQNEAQ (reference sequence). CDR3 size: 13 residues. The CDR3 here is CASSPRMNIEAFF. The CDR3 coding sequence is TGTGCCAGCAGCCCGCGGATGAACATTGAAGCTTTCTTT.

The count of this clonotype is one. This chain connects TRBV20-1 to TRBJ1-5, with TRBD1 as a possible D gene (5 bases). Between the trimmed V and J ends, which lost 6 bases and 0 bases, there was a span of 18 bases. The CDR3 totals 16 residues. Germline CDR1 and CDR2: DFQATT and SNEGSKA (reference sequence). DNA for the CDR3: TGCAGTGCCCCCCCCCAGGGCGAAAATAGCAATCAGCCCCAGCATTTT. Its translation is CSAPPQGENSNQPQHF.

This chain joins TRBV11-2 and TRBJ1-1; no definite D call. The CDR3 is 12 amino acids. Trimming stripped 4 bases from V and 6 bases from J, with 9 bases between. Germline V gene sequence: CDR1 SGHAT, CDR2 FQNNGV. Here the CDR3 DNA reads TGTGCCAGCAGCTCCCAAATTTCTGAAGCTTTCTTT. This gives the protein CASSSQISEAFF.

CDR3 amino acids: CASSVGLAGGPYEQYF. CDR3 DNA: TGTGCCAGCAGCGTAGGCCTAGCGGGGGGACCCTACGAGCAGTACTTC. The chain combines TRBV9 with TRBJ2-7, with 11 positions matching TRBD2. Germline lookup yields CDR1 SGDLS and CDR2 YYNGEE. CDR3 length: 16 residues. The V and J ends lost 0 bases and 2 bases, in that order; junction bases with no gene match: 4.